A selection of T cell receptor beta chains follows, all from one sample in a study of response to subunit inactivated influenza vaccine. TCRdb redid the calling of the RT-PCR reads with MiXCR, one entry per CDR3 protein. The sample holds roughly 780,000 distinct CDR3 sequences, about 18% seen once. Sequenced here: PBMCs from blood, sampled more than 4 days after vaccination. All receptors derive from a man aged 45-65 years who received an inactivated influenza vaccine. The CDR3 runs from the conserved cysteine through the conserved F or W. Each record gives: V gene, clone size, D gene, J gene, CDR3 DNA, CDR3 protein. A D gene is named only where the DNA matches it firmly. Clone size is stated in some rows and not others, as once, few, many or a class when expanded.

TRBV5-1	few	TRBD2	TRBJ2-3	TGCGCCAGTCAGAGAATAGCGGGAGTAGATACGCAGTATTTT	CASQRIAGVDTQYF
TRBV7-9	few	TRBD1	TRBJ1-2	TGTGCCAGCAGCTTCAATCCGGGACAGAACTATGGCTACACCTTC	CASSFNPGQNYGYTF
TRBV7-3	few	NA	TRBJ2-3	TGTGCCAGCAGCTTAATGCCTAGCACAGATACGCAGTATTTT	CASSLMPSTDTQYF
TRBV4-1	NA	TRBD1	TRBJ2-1	TGCGCCAGCAGCCAAGTGGACAGGGACTACAATGAGCAGTTCTTC	CASSQVDRDYNEQFF
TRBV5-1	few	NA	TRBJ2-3	TGCGCCAGCAGCTTGGCCGCTGGAGGGAGTGGCACAGATACGCAGTATTTT	CASSLAAGGSGTDTQYF
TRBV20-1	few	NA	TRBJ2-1	TGCAGTGTGGGGGTGGCGGGCTCCTACAATGAGCAGTTCTTC	CSVGVAGSYNEQFF
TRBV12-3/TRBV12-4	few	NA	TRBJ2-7	TGTGCCAGCAGCCAAGGTTACTCCTACGAGCAGTACTTC	CASSQGYSYEQYF
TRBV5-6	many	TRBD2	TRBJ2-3	TGTGCCAGCAGCTCTCTCGGGACTAGCGGGGTAGGAAGAACAGATACGCAGTATTTT	CASSSLGTSGVGRTDTQYF
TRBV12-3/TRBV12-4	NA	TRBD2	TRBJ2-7	TGTGCCAGCAGTAAACCGGGACTAGCAACGTTCGAGCAGTACTTC	CASSKPGLATFEQYF
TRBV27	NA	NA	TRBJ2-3	TGTGCCAGCAGTTTTGTGAGTGGGGACCACACAGATACGCAGTATTTT	CASSFVSGDHTDTQYF
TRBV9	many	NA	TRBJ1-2	TGTGCCAGCAGCGTAGACCCGGGAATGAGCTATGGCTACACCTTC	CASSVDPGMSYGYTF
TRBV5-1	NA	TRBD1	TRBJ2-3	TGCGCCAGCAGCGGGGACAGTTACACAGATACGCAGTATTTT	CASSGDSYTDTQYF
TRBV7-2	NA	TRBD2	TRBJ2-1	TGTGCCAGTGGGGAGGGACCAATCGATGAGCAGTTCTTC	CASGEGPIDEQFF
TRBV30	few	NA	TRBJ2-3	TGTGCCTGGAGTGTAAGCAGGGTCACAGATACGCAGTATTTT	CAWSVSRVTDTQYF
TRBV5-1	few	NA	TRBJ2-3	TGCGCCAGCAGCTTGGCTCTGCGGAGCACAGATACGCAGTATTTT	CASSLALRSTDTQYF
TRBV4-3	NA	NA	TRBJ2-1	TGCGCCAGCAGCCAAGATCGCGGGAAGATGGCCAATGAGCAGTTCTTC	CASSQDRGKMANEQFF
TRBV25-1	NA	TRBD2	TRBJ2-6	TGTGCCAGCAGCCCCTTGGGGCTAGCGGACCACCAGGCAGACTCTGGGGCCAACGTCCTGACTTTC	CASSPLGLADHQADSGANVLTF
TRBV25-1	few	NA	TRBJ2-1	TGTGCCAGCAGTGAATATTCGGGCTCGGTAAGCTCCTACAATGAGCAGTTCTTC	CASSEYSGSVSSYNEQFF
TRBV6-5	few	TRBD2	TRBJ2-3	TGTGCCAGCAGTTACATTTTTAGCGGGAAGAGCACAGATACGCAGTATTTT	CASSYIFSGKSTDTQYF
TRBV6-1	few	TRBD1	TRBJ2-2	TGTGCCAGCAGCCGCGGACAGGGGTCTAACACCGGGGAGCTGTTTTTT	CASSRGQGSNTGELFF
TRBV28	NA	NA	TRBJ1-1	TGTGCCAGCAGCCCTCACCCGGACGAAGCTTTCTTT	CASSPHPDEAFF
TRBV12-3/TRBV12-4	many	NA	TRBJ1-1	TGTGCCAGCAGTTTGGGGGAGAACACTGAAGCTTTCTTT	CASSLGENTEAFF
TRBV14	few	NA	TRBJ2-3	TGTGCCAGCAGCCAAGAATTGGGGAGGAGTACGCAGTATTTT	CASSQELGRSTQYF
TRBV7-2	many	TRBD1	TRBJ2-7	TGTGCCAGCAGACGGGCCGGGACAGGGTCCTACGAGCAGTACTTC	CASRRAGTGSYEQYF
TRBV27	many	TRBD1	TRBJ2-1	TGTGCCAGCAGTTATATTAGGACAGGGGGCTGGAATGAGCAGTTCTTC	CASSYIRTGGWNEQFF
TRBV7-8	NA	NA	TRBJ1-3	TGTGCCAGCAGCTTAGCGCGTTACGCCGCTGGAAACACCATATATTTT	CASSLARYAAGNTIYF
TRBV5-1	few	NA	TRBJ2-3	TGCGCCAGCAGCTTGTCCAGGGCAGGCACAGATACGCAGTATTTT	CASSLSRAGTDTQYF
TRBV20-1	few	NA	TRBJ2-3	TGCAGTGCTAGAGATCTTAACGGCCCTAGAGATACGCAGTATTTT	CSARDLNGPRDTQYF
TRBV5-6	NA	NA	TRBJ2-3	TGTGCCAGCAGCGCCCCGTTGCGCGACCTGGATACGCAGTATTTT	CASSAPLRDLDTQYF
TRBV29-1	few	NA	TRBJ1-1	TGCAGCGTTGACCAGGTTTTGAACACTGAAGCTTTCTTT	CSVDQVLNTEAFF
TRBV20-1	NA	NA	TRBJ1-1	TGCAGTGCTAGAGATGGAGCAAGTATGAACACTGAAGCTTTCTTT	CSARDGASMNTEAFF
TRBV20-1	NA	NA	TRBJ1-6	TGCAGTACAGGGAGAGCGAATTCACCCCTCCACTTT	CSTGRANSPLHF
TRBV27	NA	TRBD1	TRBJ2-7	TGTGCCAGCAGTTTAGCGGGTGACAGGGACCTCTCCTACGAGCAGTACTTC	CASSLAGDRDLSYEQYF
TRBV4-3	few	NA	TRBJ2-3	TGCGCCAGCAGCCAAGATCTTGAGGGTACCGGCACAGATACGCAGTATTTT	CASSQDLEGTGTDTQYF
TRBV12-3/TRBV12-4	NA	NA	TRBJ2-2	TGTGCCAGCAGTTTAGTCCCAGGGCTAAACACCGGGGAGCTGTTTTTT	CASSLVPGLNTGELFF
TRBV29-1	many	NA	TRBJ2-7	TGCAGCGTCCGGGACACCTACGAGCAGTACTTC	CSVRDTYEQYF
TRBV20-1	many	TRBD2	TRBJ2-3	TGCAGTGCCGAAATTACTGGACGGGAGGTCGGTACGCAGTATTTT	CSAEITGREVGTQYF
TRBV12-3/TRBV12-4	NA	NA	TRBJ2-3	TGTGCCAGCAGTTTCGGCGGGGCCCCCACAGATACGCAGTATTTT	CASSFGGAPTDTQYF
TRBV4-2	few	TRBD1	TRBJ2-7	TGTGCCAGCAGCCAAGAGTGGACAGGGAGCTCCTACGAGCAGTACTTC	CASSQEWTGSSYEQYF
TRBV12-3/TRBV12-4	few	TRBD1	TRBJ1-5	TGTGCCAGCAGTGTGGACAGGGACGTTCATCAGCCCCAGCATTTT	CASSVDRDVHQPQHF
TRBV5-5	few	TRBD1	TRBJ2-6	TGTGCCAGCACGGACAGGGGGAGCGGGGCCAACGTCCTGACTTTC	CASTDRGSGANVLTF
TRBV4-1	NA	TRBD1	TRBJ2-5	TGCGCCAGCAGCCCCTCCAGGGGGCTAGCTGGAGAGACCCAGTACTTC	CASSPSRGLAGETQYF